The rows below give T cell receptor beta chains drawn from one sample of a study of cytomegalovirus exposure and HLA in healthy donors. Clones were read by immunoSEQ multiplex PCR, and TCRdb kept only the in-frame ones, dropping some. The sample table sets out roughly 74,000 clones. Sequences were obtained from PBMCs. Source of these receptors: a female donor in good health and CMV-seropositive. Both conserved end residues are trimmed from each CDR3.

J gene | V gene | CDR3 protein
TRBJ2-3 | TRBV28 | ASSQGLQGH
TRBJ1-1 | TRBV6-6 | ASSPAGAYEEAF
TRBJ2-3 | TRBV29-1 | SVGGGAGDTQY
TRBJ1-2 | TRBV2 | AALIGGGGARYT
TRBJ1-6 | TRBV28 | ASTKMGGSPPLH
TRBJ1-2 | TRBV18 | ASSPYRGMDGYT
TRBJ2-7 | TRBV5-4 | ASSTGQGAYEQY
TRBJ2-7 | TRBV25-1 | ASSEEGQGPREQY
TRBJ2-1 | TRBV5-4 | ASSLGLAGSYNEQF
TRBJ2-7 | TRBV7-2 | ASSLGRLAGGYEQY
TRBJ2-7 | TRBV5-6 | ASSLGLGGDPYEQY
TRBJ1-4 | TRBV6-1 | ASSDRGRVGKLF
TRBJ2-3 | TRBV27 | ASNTKRGLRTDTQY
TRBJ2-5 | TRBV7-9 | ASSLGTSQETQY
TRBJ1-4 | TRBV11-2 | ASSSAGGEKLF
TRBJ1-5 | TRBV2 | ASDPRPSNNQPQH
TRBJ2-1 | TRBV20-1 | SGRARNEQF
TRBJ2-1 | TRBV9 | ASSPSGGELRANEQF
TRBJ2-4 | TRBV6-1 | ASSDRGAKNIQY
TRBJ1-2 | TRBV7-8 | ASSTTGTGPFSYGYT
TRBJ2-5 | TRBV15 | ATSRAFGGETQY
TRBJ1-2 | TRBV27 | ASSLTGSNYGYT
TRBJ2-5 | TRBV27 | ASSLYGTSALQETQY
TRBJ2-1 | TRBV4-1 | ASSQEPSGNSDNEQF
TRBJ1-2 | TRBV19 | ASSPPDRVGGYT
TRBJ2-7 | TRBV7-6 | ASSLAGSVGGGAYEQY
TRBJ2-1 | TRBV5-1 | ASSLEGTIYNEQF
TRBJ1-1 | TRBV6-1 | ASSLQGNTEAF
TRBJ1-1 | TRBV5-1 | ASSPKQGTNTEAF
TRBJ2-7 | TRBV2 | ASLPGTGSYEQY
TRBJ1-2 | TRBV4-1 | ASSQVGRGYT
TRBJ2-2 | TRBV25-1 | ASSSYRETGNTGELF
TRBJ1-1 | TRBV6-5 | ASRDRASYTEAF